This T cell receptor (beta chain) emerged from a study of T-cell reconstitution after alpha-beta-depleted transplantation in children. For TCRbeta, the library was prepared with unique molecular identifiers. TCRdb redid the calling of the PCR reads with MiXCR, one entry per CDR3 protein. The sample contains approximately 210,000 distinct CDR3 sequences, roughly 15% of which appear only once. Study-wide results and caveats: Reports say that about two months after transplant, the alpha-beta T cells came out of several hundred graft clones that had expanded. Surviving recipient T cells and thymic progenitors accounted for the high day-60 TCRbeta diversity observed in some patients.

In regard to this clonotype: Its antigen remains unidentified. The junction does not match germline at one end; this may be a read error.

This CDR3 comprises 18 residues. Germline CDR1 reads SGHKS; CDR2 reads YYEKEE (reference sequence). The source is a male patient aged 2 to 9 who had a stem cell transplant for acute lymphoblastic leukemia, so the T cells may come from the graft donor. Sequenced material: PBMCs, mostly from graft donor cells, taken 360 days after TCRalphabeta/CD19-depleted stem cell transplant. V is TRBV5-5 and J is TRBJ2-1; 16 bases align to TRBD2. The DNA for the CDR3 is TGTCCCAGCAGCTGGGAAGGGACTAGCGGGGGGGATCTCTATGAGCAGTTCTTC. Amino acid sequence: CPSSWEGTSGGDLYEQFF.